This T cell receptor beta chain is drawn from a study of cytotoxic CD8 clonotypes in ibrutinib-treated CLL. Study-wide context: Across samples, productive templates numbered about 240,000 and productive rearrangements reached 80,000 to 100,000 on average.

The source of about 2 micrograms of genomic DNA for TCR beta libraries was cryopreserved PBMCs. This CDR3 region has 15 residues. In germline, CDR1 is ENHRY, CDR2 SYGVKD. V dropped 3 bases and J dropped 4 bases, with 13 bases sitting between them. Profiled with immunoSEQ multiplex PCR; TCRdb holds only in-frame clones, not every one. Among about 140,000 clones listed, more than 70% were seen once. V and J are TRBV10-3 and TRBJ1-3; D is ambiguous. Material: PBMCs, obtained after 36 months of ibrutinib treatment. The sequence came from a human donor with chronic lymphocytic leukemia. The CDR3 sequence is CAISDPPGVGNTIYF. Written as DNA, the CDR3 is TGTGCCATCAGTGATCCCCCTGGCGTGGGAAACACCATATATTTT.